Below, one TCR beta chain is given with its context. The antigen this receptor binds is unknown. No quality values exist for individual bases; no much larger clone is one base distant. The data stem from a study of T cells in Graves' hyperthyroidism and ophthalmopathy (dated by TCRdb to between 2018 and 2020). Describing the broader study: Peripheral blood was sampled at the time of initial diagnosis, prior to any treatment. After sampling, hyperthyroidism patients received methimazole starting at 30 mg daily, and ophthalmopathy patients received high-dose intravenous methylprednisolone. The 75 to 100 discovery patients were divided at random into training and test sets in a 7:3 ratio. The study also compared thyroid tissue and blood T-cell repertoires from roughly 6 Graves' hyperthyroidism patients. TCR Vbeta CDR3 sequencing of 120 to 150 peripheral blood samples (43 ophthalmopathy, around 80 hyperthyroidism and approximately 17 progressor patients) is reported in the paper. Prospective prediction of ophthalmopathy was tested in an independent validation cohort of fewer than 20 hyperthyroidism patients and roughly 16 patients who later progressed to ophthalmopathy. To identify distinguishing TCR V-J signatures, a discovery cohort of about 95 patients was used, comprising 40 to 45 with Graves' ophthalmopathy and roughly 60 with stable Graves' hyperthyroidism.

As encoded in the germline V gene (reference sequence), CDR1 is SEHNR while CDR2 is FQNEAQ. V is pruned by 2 bases and J by 2 bases, leaving 6 bases of the junction without a gene match. From the cysteine up to the phenylalanine, the CDR3 has a length of 16 residues. Only CDR3 DNA remains: 48 bases, in frame from the first base. The TCR beta CDR3 regions were amplified from RNA transcripts. For the first round of RT-PCR on the TCR CDR3, the HTBI primer set was used together with the Qiagen OneStep RT-PCR kit. Libraries were constructed in a second round of multiplex PCR, after which size selection and purification were performed. Libraries were sequenced paired-end with 100 bp reads on an Illumina HiSeq2000. On the authors' methods: SOAPnuke was used to process the raw data, with reads discarded if the reads contained adapters or uncalled bases, had a mean Phred below 15, or lacked an exact constant-primer or identifier match. COPE v1.2.5 was used to merge high-quality paired reads, and clonotypes were defined as unique nucleotide sequences. MiTCR v1.1 was used to align clonotypes to the IMGT TRBV, TRBD and TRBJ reference segments. The analysis was restricted to V-J combinations with a frequency above 0.0001, which together covered 98% to 99.2% of the repertoires. The TCS score was defined as F50 (clonal expansion) divided by E x V (chaos), with BLOSUM62-based TCRdist calculated between CDR3 peptides within each V-J. Welch's t-statistics and random forest reduced just over 500 V-J features to 10 to 15, which were used in a naive Bayes classifier (R e1071). The raw public data were reprocessed by TCRdb itself: fastp quality trimming at Q25, MiXCR clonotype calling, in-frame beta chains only. Rows are combined by CDR3 protein, so each entry shows the most common genes and DNA. In this record, the V and J calls reflect TCRdb's handling and not the investigators' own analysis. Recorded for this sample are a few hundred thousand distinct CDR3 sequences; around 16% of them occurred a single time. The ten largest make up around 6.6% of the sample.

Broader findings and caveats from the paper: In cross-validation, a model built on a 13 V-J signature told ophthalmopathy apart from stable hyperthyroidism with approximately 91% sensitivity and 81% to 82% specificity, and in testing the same model reached 80%/75%. Most expanded thyroid clonotypes (frequency above 0.001) were also found in blood, which suggests that blood repertoires may mirror thyroid immune responses. Sample size was not statistically predetermined, and blinding of investigators to group allocation was not performed. In validation, progression to ophthalmopathy was predicted by the model with 70.59% sensitivity and 72.22% specificity, a median of roughly 6 months before onset.

Stable Graves' hyperthyroidism was defined as no progression to ophthalmopathy during 18 months of follow-up. Hyperthyroidism patients were newly diagnosed, had a disease duration of under 2 months, and were aged 18 to 65 years. Patients with uncontrolled infections, other autoimmune diseases, pregnancy or lactation were excluded. Diagnoses were based on clinical symptoms, serum thyroxine and TRAb, thyroid ultrasound and orbital computed tomography. PBMCs were separated from approximately 9.9 ml of fresh peripheral blood using Ficoll-Paque density gradient centrifugation. Total RNA was extracted using Trizol reagent, and RNA quality was assessed on an Agilent 2100 Bioanalyzer.

This chain is built from TRBV7-9 and TRBJ2-1; TRBD1 lines up with 7 middle nucleotides. The sequence came from a woman in her 30s with Graves' hyperthyroidism. The source material was blood. The encoded CDR3 is CASSLRNRGPYNEQFF. The DNA sequence reads TGTGCCAGCAGCTTACGGAACAGGGGCCCCTACAATGAGCAGTTCTTC.